A single sample gave rise to the 8 T cell receptor beta chains below, sequenced in a study of blood T cell repertoires in COVID-19. Measured with immunoSEQ multiplex PCR; TCRdb has only the in-frame clones, and not every one. The sample lists 110,000 or so clones, roughly 80% occurring once. The sample consisted of peripheral blood. Receptors originate from a man aged 45-60 years with acute or convalescent COVID-19.

This chain connects TRBV18 to TRBJ2-2, with 7 bases aligning to TRBD1. The CDR3 has 15 residues. The trim removed 1 base at V and 5 bases at J, leaving 4 bases unmatched. Germline loops: CDR1 KGHSH, CDR2 LQKENI. CDR3 amino acids: CASSPLQGRTGELFF. DNA for the CDR3: TGTGCCAGCTCACCACTACAGGGGCGGACCGGGGAGCTGTTTTTT.

The V and J genes are TRBV19 and TRBJ2-1; possibly TRBD2 for D (6 bases). Germline loops: CDR1 LNHDA, CDR2 SQIVND (reference sequence). CDR3 length: 15 residues. Trimming cost V 4 bases and J 4 bases, with 14 bases left between them. CDR3 in amino acids: CASSSVDGGYNEQFF. In DNA form, the CDR3 reads TGTGCCAGTAGTAGCGTCGACGGGGGTTACAATGAGCAGTTCTTC.

There are a few counts of this clone. This sequence joins TRBV2 and TRBJ2-1; D call uncertain. Germline lookup yields CDR1 SNHLY and CDR2 FYNNEI. CDR3 length: 13 residues. V lost 3 bases to trimming and J lost 10 bases, with 13 bases between them. The CDR3 spells CASSDSELEEQFF. The CDR3 DNA is TGTGCCAGCAGTGATTCGGAGCTTGAGGAGCAGTTCTTC.

There are a few counts of this clone. The V gene is TRBV7-9, the J gene TRBJ1-1; the D is unclear. The CDR3 length is 13 residues. With 5 bases removed from V and 1 base from J, the gap between germline ends came to 8 bases. Germline CDR1 and CDR2: SEHNR and FQNEAQ (reference sequence). Here the CDR3 DNA reads TGTGCCAGCAGCCCCAATCCGAACACTGAAGCTTTCTTT. Translation: CASSPNPNTEAFF. The full variable domain, in which reference TRBV7-9 and TRBJ1-1 provide the parts outside the CDR3, is DTGVSQNPRHKITKRGQNVTFRCDPISEHNRLYWYRQTLGQGPEFLTYFQNEAQLEKSRLLSDRFSAERPKGSFSTLEIQRTEQGDSAMYLCASSPNPNTEAFFGQGTRLTVV.

The rearrangement links TRBV5-1 to TRBJ1-4; D call uncertain. V lost 0 bases, J lost 0 bases, and 6 bases lay in between. The CDR3 consists of 15 residues. Germline CDR1 reads SGHRS; CDR2 reads YFSETQ. CDR3 region: CASSLGEATNEKLFF. For the CDR3, the DNA is TGCGCCAGCAGCTTGGGGGAGGCAACTAATGAAAAACTGTTTTTT.

The chain recombines TRBV3-1 (or the pseudogene TRBV3-2) with TRBJ1-3; D ambiguous. The V end was cut by 3 bases, the J end by 0 bases, with 18 bases between. The CDR3 runs 18 residues. CDR1 and CDR2 (germline): LGHDT, YNNKEL (reference sequence). CDR3 protein: CASSHNPWALVSGNTIYF. Written as DNA, the CDR3 is TGTGCCAGCAGCCACAACCCCTGGGCACTCGTCTCTGGAAACACCATATATTTT.

The chain uses TRBV10-3 and TRBJ1-5, with TRBD1 as a possible D gene (6 bases). Trimming took 6 bases from V and 4 from J, leaving 10 bases between them. The CDR3 loop spans 13 amino acids. Germline CDR1 reads ENHRY; CDR2 reads SYGVKD. In DNA form, the CDR3 reads TGTGCCATCAGGGACAGCCAGAATCAGCCCCAGCATTTT. Amino acid sequence: CAIRDSQNQPQHF.

The chain combines TRBV27 with TRBJ2-3, with 11 bases fitting TRBD2. Germline CDR1 reads MNHEY; CDR2 reads SMNVEV (reference sequence). V dropped 2 bases and J dropped 4; count of bases not matched to a gene: 5. The CDR3 runs 16 residues. The CDR3 DNA is TGTGCCAGCAGTTTAGTAGGGACTAGCGGTCCAGATACGCAGTATTTT. Protein product: CASSLVGTSGPDTQYF.